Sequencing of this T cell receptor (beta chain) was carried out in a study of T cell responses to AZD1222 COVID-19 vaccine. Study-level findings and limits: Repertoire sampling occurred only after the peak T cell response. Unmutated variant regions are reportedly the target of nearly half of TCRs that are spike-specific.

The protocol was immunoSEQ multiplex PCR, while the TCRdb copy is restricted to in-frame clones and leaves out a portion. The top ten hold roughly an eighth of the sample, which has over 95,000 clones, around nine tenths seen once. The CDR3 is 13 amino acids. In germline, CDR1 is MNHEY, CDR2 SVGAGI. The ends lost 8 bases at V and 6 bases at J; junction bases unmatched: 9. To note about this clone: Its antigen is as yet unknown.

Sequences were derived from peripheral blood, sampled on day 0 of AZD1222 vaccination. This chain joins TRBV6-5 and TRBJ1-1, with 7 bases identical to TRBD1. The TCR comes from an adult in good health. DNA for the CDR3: TGTGCCAGCTGGGCAGGGGGACGCGCTGAAGCTTTCTTT. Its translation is CASWAGGRAEAFF.